The TCR beta chain described here comes from a study of Graves' ophthalmopathy and Graves' hyperthyroidism. RNA transcripts served as template for amplifying TCR beta CDR3 sequences. HTBI primers were employed in first-round RT-PCR, then a second-round multiplex PCR followed. TCRdb recomputed calls from the multiplex PCR reads with MiXCR, one row per CDR3 protein. The sample contains about 620,000 distinct CDR3 sequences, 22% of which appear only once. The CDR3 consists of 14 residues. Trimming pared 3 bases from V and 1 base from J, leaving 12 bases between. CDR1 and CDR2 (germline): DFQATT, SNEGSKA (reference sequence).

The J gene is TRBJ1-1, the V gene TRBV20-1, with D hard to call. This TCR was sampled from a woman younger than 30 with stable Graves' hyperthyroidism. Some clones in this sample may be carry-over from other donors' samples. The specimen sequenced was peripheral blood. The CDR3 bases are TGCAGTGCTAGTCATCCCGGGGAGAACACTGAAGCTTTCTTT. Its translation is CSASHPGENTEAFF.